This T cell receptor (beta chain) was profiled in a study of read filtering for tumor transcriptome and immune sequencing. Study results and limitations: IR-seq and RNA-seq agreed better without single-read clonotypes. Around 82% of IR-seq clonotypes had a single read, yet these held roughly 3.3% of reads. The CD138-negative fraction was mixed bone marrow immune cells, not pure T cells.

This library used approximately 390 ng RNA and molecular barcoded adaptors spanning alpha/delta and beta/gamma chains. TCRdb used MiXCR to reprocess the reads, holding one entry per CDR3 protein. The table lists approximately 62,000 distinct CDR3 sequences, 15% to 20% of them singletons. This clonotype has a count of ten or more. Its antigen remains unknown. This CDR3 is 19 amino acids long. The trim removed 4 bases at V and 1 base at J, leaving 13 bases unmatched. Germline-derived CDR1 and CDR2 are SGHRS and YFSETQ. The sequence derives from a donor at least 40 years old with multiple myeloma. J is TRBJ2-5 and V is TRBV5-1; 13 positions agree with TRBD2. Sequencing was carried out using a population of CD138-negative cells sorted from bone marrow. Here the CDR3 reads CASSPSLLGLAGIQETQYF. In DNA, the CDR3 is TGCGCCAGCAGCCCCTCTCTTCTGGGACTAGCGGGGATCCAAGAGACCCAGTACTTC.